The 13 T cell receptor beta chains given below trace back to one sample, sequenced in a study of CD8 T cells in ankylosing spondylitis. One entry per CDR3 protein results from TCRdb running MiXCR on the 5' RACE reads. Here the sample spans about 260,000 distinct CDR3 sequences, 20% to 30% being singletons. Material for sequencing was blood, either unsorted or a sorted T cell fraction (not recorded which). Every receptor here comes from a male donor with ankylosing spondylitis or in good health (not recorded which).

This chain uses TRBV20-1 with TRBJ2-5; a weak D match, TRBD2 (5 bases). Looked up from germline, CDR1 is DFQATT and CDR2 is SNEGSKA (reference sequence). V gave up 0 bases and J gave up 0 bases, with 11 bases separating them. The CDR3 sequence is 15 residues long. CDR3 loop: CSARDDYPYQETQYF. The CDR3 DNA reads TGCAGTGCTAGAGATGACTACCCGTACCAAGAGACCCAGTACTTC.

The chain is built from TRBV20-1 and TRBJ2-3; 9 bases line up with TRBD2. V lost 3 bases, J lost 0 bases, and 7 bases stayed unmatched. The germline V gene encodes CDR1 DFQATT and CDR2 SNEGSKA (reference sequence). This CDR3 is 16 amino acids long. This chain's CDR3 is CSARLLAGFSTDTQYF. CDR3 coding DNA: TGCAGTGCTAGGCTACTAGCGGGCTTCAGCACAGATACGCAGTATTTT.

The CDR3: CASRETGTMETQYF. CDR3 coding DNA: TGTGCCAGCAGGGAAACCGGGACGATGGAGACCCAGTACTTC. V is TRBV6-1 and J is TRBJ2-5; the D gene could be TRBD1 or TRBD2 (5 bases each). The V and J ends lost 6 bases and 5 bases respectively, with 16 bases between them. The CDR3 spans 14 residues. Germline CDR1 MNHNS, CDR2 SASEGT.

This clonotype appeared many times. The rearrangement links TRBV12-3 or TRBV12-4 to TRBJ2-7; 7 bases are a match to TRBD1. After removal of 5 bases from V and 3 bases from J, the junction contained 10 bases not matched to a gene. The CDR3 runs 15 residues. The CDR3, as DNA: TGTGCCAGCAGTCCGAGGCGAGGACAGGACTACGAGCAGTACTTC. Translated, it gives CASSPRRGQDYEQYF.

The V gene is TRBV12-3 or TRBV12-4, the J gene TRBJ2-7; possible D gene TRBD2, 7 bases. V lost 7 bases and J lost 3, with 19 bases in between. The CDR3 runs 15 residues. This CDR3 is CASTLSGGGGYEQYF. Here the CDR3 DNA reads TGTGCCAGCACCTTATCTGGCGGGGGCGGCTACGAGCAGTACTTC.

This clonotype was seen a single time. The V call is TRBV5-1, the J call TRBJ1-6; TRBD1 is a possible D gene (5 bases). Germline V gives CDR1 SGHRS, CDR2 YFSETQ. The CDR3 length is 14 residues. The germline V and J ends were trimmed by 2 bases and 7 bases, with 10 bases remaining between them. This CDR3 reads CASSFATGNSPLHF. The DNA of the CDR3 is TGCGCCAGCAGCTTCGCCACAGGAAATTCACCCCTCCACTTT.

This clonotype was seen a few times. The rearrangement links TRBV6-1 to TRBJ1-1, with TRBD1 matching over 7 bases. The CDR3 covers 14 residues. Trimming took 8 bases from V and 5 from J; bases not matched to a gene: 11. Germline loops: CDR1 MNHNS, CDR2 SASEGT. CDR3 sequence: CASHTQTGRTEAFF. CDR3 bases: TGTGCCAGCCACACACAGACAGGGCGGACTGAAGCTTTCTTT.

The table lists this clonotype with many counts. The chain recombines TRBV12-3 or TRBV12-4 with TRBJ1-1; tentative D call: TRBD1 (6 bases). The CDR3 length is 12 residues. V lost 3 bases, J lost 8 bases, and 10 bases lay in between. DNA for the CDR3: TGTGCCAGCAGTTTCTCCGGGACAGAAGCTTTCTTT. Translating gives CASSFSGTEAFF.

The chain combines TRBV7-3 with TRBJ2-7; D may be TRBD2 (6 bases). CDR3 length equals 13 residues. The germline V gene encodes CDR1 SGHTA and CDR2 FQGTGA. Trimming removed 3 bases from V and 6 bases from J, with 12 bases in between. In nucleotides, the CDR3 is TGTGCCAGCAGCTTTTCGGAGGGCGGCGAGCAGTACTTC. Translation: CASSFSEGGEQYF.

The table lists this clonotype with many counts. The V call is TRBV9, the J call TRBJ2-7; 7 nucleotides line up with TRBD2. Germline V gene data show CDR1 as SGDLS and CDR2 as YYNGEE. V was pared by 0 bases and J by 3 bases, with 3 bases of the junction left unmatched. There are 14 residues in the CDR3. CDR3 protein: CASSVEGGGYEQYF. CDR3 nucleotides: TGTGCCAGCAGCGTAGAGGGCGGGGGCTACGAGCAGTACTTC.

V is TRBV20-1 and J is TRBJ2-3, with 9 bases fitting TRBD1. The CDR3 is made up of 15 amino acids. With V trimmed by 5 bases and J by 0 bases, 6 bases remained unmatched. Germline CDR1 reads DFQATT; CDR2 reads SNEGSKA (reference sequence). CDR3 protein: CSAYRGLGSTDTQYF. The CDR3 nucleotides read TGCAGTGCTTACAGGGGGCTTGGTAGCACAGATACGCAGTATTTT.

V and J are TRBV5-1 and TRBJ2-7; D may be TRBD2 (5 bases). The V gene lost 3 bases and the J gene lost 3 bases, with 13 bases spanning the gap. This CDR3 has 14 amino acids. Germline V lookup: CDR1 SGHRS, CDR2 YFSETQ. The CDR3 protein is CASSSRTDNYEQYF. CDR3 DNA: TGCGCCAGCAGCTCAAGGACTGACAACTACGAGCAGTACTTC.

This clonotype was observed at least ten times. The CDR3 nucleotides read TGTGCCATCAGTGAGTCTCCCAGAATGGGCCTCACAGATACGCAGTATTTT. Translating gives CAISESPRMGLTDTQYF. The chain joins TRBV10-3 to TRBJ2-3; D gene uncertain. Germline loops: CDR1 ENHRY, CDR2 SYGVKD. V was pared by 0 bases and J by 2 bases, with 15 bases between. The CDR3 sequence is 17 residues long.